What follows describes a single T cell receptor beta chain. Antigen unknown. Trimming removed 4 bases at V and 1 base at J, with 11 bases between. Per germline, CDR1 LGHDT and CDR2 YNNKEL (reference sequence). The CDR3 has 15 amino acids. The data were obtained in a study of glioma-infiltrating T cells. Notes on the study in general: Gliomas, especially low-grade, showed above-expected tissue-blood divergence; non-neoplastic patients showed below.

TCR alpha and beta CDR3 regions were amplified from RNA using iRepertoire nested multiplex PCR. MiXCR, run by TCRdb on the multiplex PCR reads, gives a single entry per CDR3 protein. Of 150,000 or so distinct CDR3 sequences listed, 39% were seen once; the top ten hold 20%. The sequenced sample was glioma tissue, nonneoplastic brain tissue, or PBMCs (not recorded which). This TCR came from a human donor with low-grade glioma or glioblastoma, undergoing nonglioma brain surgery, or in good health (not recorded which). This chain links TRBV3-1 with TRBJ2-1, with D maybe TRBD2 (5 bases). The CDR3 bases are TGTGCCAGCAGCCGGGGTGGGAGTTCCTACAATGAGCAGTTCTTC. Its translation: CASSRGGSSYNEQFF.